This T cell receptor (beta chain) derives from a study of blood T cell repertoires in COVID-19. Study-wide background: Acute and convalescent COVID-19 samples came from the United States, Italy and Spain. In each case, the material was cDNA or gDNA derived from T cells, B-cell-depleted T cells, or PBMCs.

The ends lost 5 bases at V and 6 bases at J; junction bases unmatched: 6. This CDR3 comprises 17 residues. CDR1 and CDR2 from the germline V gene are SGHVS and FNYEAQ. Assay used: immunoSEQ multiplex PCR; TCRdb lists only in-frame clones, some missing. The sample consists of about 65,000 clones, under 95% of them appearing once. This rearrangement joins TRBV7-6 to TRBJ2-2; 16 positions match TRBD2. The sequence derives from a man in his 70s with active COVID-19. The sample taken for sequencing was peripheral blood. This CDR3 reads CASSPGLAGGHAGELFF. CDR3 nucleotide sequence: TGTGCCAGCAGCCCGGGACTAGCGGGGGGGCATGCCGGGGAGCTGTTTTTT.